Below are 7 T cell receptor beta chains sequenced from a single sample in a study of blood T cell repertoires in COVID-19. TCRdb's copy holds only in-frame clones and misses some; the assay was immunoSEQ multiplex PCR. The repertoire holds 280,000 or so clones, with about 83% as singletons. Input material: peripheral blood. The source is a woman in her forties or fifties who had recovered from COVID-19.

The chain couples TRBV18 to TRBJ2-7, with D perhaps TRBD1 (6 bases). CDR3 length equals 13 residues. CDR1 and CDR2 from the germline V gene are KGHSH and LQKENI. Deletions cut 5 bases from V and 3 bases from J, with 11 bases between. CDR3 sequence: CASSISDSYEQYF. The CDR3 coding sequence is TGTGCCAGCTCAATCTCGGACAGCTACGAGCAGTACTTC.

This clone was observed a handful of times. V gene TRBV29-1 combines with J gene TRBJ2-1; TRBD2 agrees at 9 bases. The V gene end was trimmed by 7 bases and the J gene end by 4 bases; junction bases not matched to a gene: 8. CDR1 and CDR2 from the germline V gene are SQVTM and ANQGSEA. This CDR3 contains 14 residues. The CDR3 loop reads CSATHSGGYNEQFF. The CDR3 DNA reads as TGCAGCGCCACCCATAGCGGGGGATACAATGAGCAGTTCTTC.

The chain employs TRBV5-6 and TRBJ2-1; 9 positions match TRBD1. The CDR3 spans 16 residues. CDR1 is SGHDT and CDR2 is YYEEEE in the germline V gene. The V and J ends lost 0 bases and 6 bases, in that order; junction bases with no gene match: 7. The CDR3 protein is CASSLGGQGDPNEQFF. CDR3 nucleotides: TGTGCCAGCAGCTTGGGGGGACAGGGAGATCCCAATGAGCAGTTCTTC.

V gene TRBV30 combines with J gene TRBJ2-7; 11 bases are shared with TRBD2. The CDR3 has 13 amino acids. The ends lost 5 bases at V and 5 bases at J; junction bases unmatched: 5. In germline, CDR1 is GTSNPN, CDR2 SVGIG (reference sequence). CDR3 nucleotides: TGTGCCTGGTCTAGCGGGAGGTTCGACGAGCAGTACTTC. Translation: CAWSSGRFDEQYF.

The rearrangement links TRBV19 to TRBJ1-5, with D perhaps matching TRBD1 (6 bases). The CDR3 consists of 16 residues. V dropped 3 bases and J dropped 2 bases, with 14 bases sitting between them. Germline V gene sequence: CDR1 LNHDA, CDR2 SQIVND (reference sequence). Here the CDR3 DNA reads TGTGCCAGTAGTATTTGGGGGCGCTCGCGCAATCAGCCCCAGCATTTT. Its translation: CASSIWGRSRNQPQHF. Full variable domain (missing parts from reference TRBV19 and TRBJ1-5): DGGITQSPKYLFRKEGQNVTLSCEQNLNHDAMYWYRQDPGQGLRLIYYSQIVNDFQKGDIAEGYSVSREKKESFPLTVTSAQKNPTAFYLCASSIWGRSRNQPQHFGDGTRLSIL.

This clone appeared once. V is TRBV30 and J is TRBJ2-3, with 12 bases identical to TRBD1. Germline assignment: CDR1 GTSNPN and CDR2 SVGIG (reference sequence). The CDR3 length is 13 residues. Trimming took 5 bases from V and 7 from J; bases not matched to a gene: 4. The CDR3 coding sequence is TGTGCCTGGGCGGGACAGGGGGCCAATACGCAGTATTTT. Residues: CAWAGQGANTQYF.

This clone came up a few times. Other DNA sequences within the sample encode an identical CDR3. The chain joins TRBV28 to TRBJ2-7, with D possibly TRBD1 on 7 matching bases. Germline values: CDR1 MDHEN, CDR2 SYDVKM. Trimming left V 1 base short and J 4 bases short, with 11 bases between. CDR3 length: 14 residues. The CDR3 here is CASSLLAGGYEQYF. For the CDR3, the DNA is TGTGCCAGCAGTTTATTGGCAGGGGGGTACGAGCAGTACTTC.